This T cell receptor beta chain stems from a study of PD-1 blockade in classical Hodgkin lymphoma. Using immunoSEQ multiplex PCR, the repertoire was profiled, and TCRdb retains in-frame clones only, with some absent. Altogether 100,000 or so clones are present, roughly 89% being singletons, with the ten largest covering 15% to 20%. Time point reported: cycle 4 day 1 (C4D1), after more than 5 weeks of nivolumab. Each of the patients experienced relapse following autologous stem cell transplantation, and their brentuximab vedotin exposure differed. V gave up 0 bases and J gave up 0 bases, with 9 bases separating them. This CDR3 has 15 residues. Germline lookup yields CDR1 LGHNA and CDR2 YNFKEQ.

The sequencing here drew on peripheral blood mononuclear cells (PBMCs), taken before the fourth cycle of nivolumab. The V gene is TRBV4-2, the J gene TRBJ2-7; D is uncertain. The sequence derives from a human donor with classical Hodgkin lymphoma. CDR3 in DNA: TGTGCCAGCAGCCAAGAACGGGTTGGCTCCTACGAGCAGTACTTC. Encoded protein: CASSQERVGSYEQYF.